This T cell receptor beta chain was identified in a study of cytomegalovirus exposure and HLA in healthy donors. Notes on the study in general: In vitro confirmation showed three CMV-associated chains to be CMV antigen specific. Data from an earlier analysis indicated that most TCR beta V segments were productive either about 90% or about 30% of the time.

Concerning this clone: No antigen is known for it. Different DNA sequences within this sample yield the same CDR3.

This cohort consisted of healthy bone marrow donors. The primer mix had 60 Vbeta and 13 Jbeta primers. In the source study's methods: In a later analysis, 60 million to 90 million unique TCR beta chains included roughly 11 million shared by two or more donors. Sequencing used immunoSEQ multiplex PCR; TCRdb keeps in-frame clones, though not all of them. D and trimming come from the DNA, and the V and J calls and clone size come from that table. Of 170,000 or so clones in the sample, about 80% were seen once. The sequenced sample was PBMCs. This sequence originates from a boy younger than 18 in good health and CMV-seronegative.

The CDR3 bases are TGTGCCAGCAGTTCTACTGACGGAACGTCTAGCTCCTACAATGAGCAGTTCTTC. This encodes CASSSTDGTSSSYNEQFF. This chain links TRBV11-2 with TRBJ2-1; the D is unclear. V was trimmed by 6 bases and J by 0 bases, leaving 21 bases between them. CDR1 is SGHAT and CDR2 is FQNNGV in the germline V gene. CDR3 length equals 18 residues.